This TCR beta chain was retrieved from a study of CD8+ T cells in alopecia areata (dated by TCRdb to the late 2010s). At the level of the whole study: Treated patients were enrolled in an open-label pilot trial of oral tofacitinib, 5 to 10 mg twice daily, for moderate-to-severe alopecia areata. TCRbeta CDR3 regions were amplified by immunoSEQ multiplex PCR using 35 Vbeta forward and 13 Jbeta reverse primers. The study used high-throughput TCRbeta sequencing to examine T cell clonal expansion in alopecia areata, in both the C3H/HeJ mouse model and human patients. Patients on tofacitinib were biopsied at baseline and after 4 and 24 weeks of treatment, and several of the patients also had a later scalp biopsy. The SALT score, which quantifies the percentage of affected scalp surface area, was used to measure disease severity in treated patients. In humans, TCRbeta sequencing was performed on scalp tissue and on sorted CD4+ and CD8+ peripheral blood T cells from healthy controls and from patients with patchy or totalis/universalis alopecia areata. The RNA source kit depended on sample type: the PAXgene miRNA kit for fixed scalp, the miRNeasy kit for PBMCs, and the RNeasy kit for mouse skin. Patients stayed on tofacitinib for 6 to 18 months and then had 6 months of follow-up off drug so that delayed response and recurrence could be assessed. Scalp clonality was compared among normal scalp (n=4), patchy alopecia areata scalp (n=8), and alopecia totalis/universalis scalp (n=8).

As encoded in the germline V gene, CDR1 is SNHLY while CDR2 is FYNNEI. V drops 2 bases and J drops 1 base, leaving 5 bases in between. From the cysteine through the phenylalanine, the CDR3 covers 13 amino acids. The only DNA kept is the CDR3, 39 bases in frame from the first base. The sample's time point, from its label and the paper: roughly 24 weeks on oral tofacitinib. The treatment or condition tag for this specimen amounts to: oral pan-JAK inhibitor, 5-10 mg twice daily. Lesional scalp punch biopsies and peripheral blood were obtained from alopecia areata patients. PBMCs were isolated by density centrifugation and stained for CD3, CD4 and CD8, after which CD4+ and CD8+ T cells were sorted on a FACSAria. Receptor amplification or capture employed the immunoSEQ multiplex PCR assay. To provide template for TCR sequencing, every sample had RNA extracted and reverse transcribed into cDNA. SuperScript III was used for first-strand cDNA synthesis, primed with a 2:1 mix of oligo-dT and random hexamers. Amplification bias was assessed with a synthetic immune receptor repertoire, and residual bias was removed computationally. The authors processed their data as follows. Raw reads were preprocessed to remove errors, and CDR3 was defined according to IMGT conventions as the region from the conserved cysteine to phenylalanine. Clonality was computed as 1 minus the Shannon entropy, with the entropy normalized by log2 of the number of productive unique TCRs. CD4 or CD8 identity of scalp clones was inferred by cross-referencing scalp TCRbeta sequences with sorted blood CD4 and CD8 repertoires. TCRdb retrieved this table from immuneACCESS and kept in-frame rearrangements only. Not all clones are present; in checked studies, unresolved V genes account for under half, and no reason is known for the remainder. The DNA gave D and trimming, while V, J and clone size come from that table. The sample table contains 150,000 to 250,000 clones; only one count was recorded for roughly 60% of them. The ten largest make up 5.5% of the sample.

The paper's findings and limits, for the study overall: During tofacitinib treatment, many expanded lesional clones remained in scalp and blood, and this persistence may partly explain relapse after treatment is stopped. Unlike mouse skin, which is dominated by gammadelta T cells, normal human skin has resident alphabeta T cells that are also sequenced, and this complicates analysis of the scalp TCR repertoire. Tofacitinib significantly lowered scalp clonality and the number of expanded CD8+ clones among the top 100 scalp clones. Higher clonality and more expanded CD8+ clones were observed in lesional scalp than in normal scalp, particularly in alopecia totalis/universalis, a finding suggestive of antigenic drive. Because the treated cohort was small and included a single nonresponder, larger studies are needed to assess links between baseline CD8+ expansion and response. Compared with mice, TCR sequences shared between patients were less clear, possibly partly because of HLA diversity across the patient population.

On this clone itself: Its antigen is still unknown. Base qualities were left out, and no much larger clone turns up one base away.

The starting material was CD4+ T cells sorted from blood, obtained at week 24, from a patient treated with tofacitinib. The chain is encoded by TRBV2 joined to TRBJ1-2; the D gene cannot be named for sure. This receptor was taken from a human donor with alopecia areata. DNA sequence: TGTGCCAGCAGTGAAAAGGATAACTATGGCTACACCTTC. This sequence encodes CASSEKDNYGYTF.